These 8 T cell receptor beta chains came from one sample sequenced in a study of T cell responses to AZD1222 COVID-19 vaccine. The assay was immunoSEQ multiplex PCR, and TCRdb's table has in-frame clones only and misses some. The table shows more than 140,000 clones, with about nine tenths occurring only once. The material sequenced was peripheral blood, taken on day 0 of MenACWY control vaccination. All receptors derive from an adult in good health.

The chain uses TRBV6-6 and TRBJ2-3; 7 nucleotides agree with TRBD1. J was trimmed by 1 base and V by 5 bases; bases with no gene match: 15. Per the germline V gene, CDR1 is MNHNY and CDR2 is SVGAGI (reference sequence). The CDR3 consists of 18 residues. CDR3 region: CASSQRRRGQFGTDTQYF. The CDR3 region has the DNA TGTGCCAGCAGTCAACGACGACGGGGACAGTTCGGCACAGATACGCAGTATTTT.

On this clone: The same CDR3 arises from other DNA sequences in this sample as well. This chain uses TRBV6-5 with TRBJ2-5; 8 bases agree with TRBD2. The CDR3 length is 14 residues. From germline, CDR1 is MNHEY and CDR2 SVGAGI. With V trimmed by 2 bases and J by 4 bases, 3 bases remained unmatched. CDR3 sequence reads: CASSYGLAGETQYF. The CDR3 nucleotides read TGTGCCAGCAGTTACGGGCTAGCGGGAGAGACCCAGTACTTC.

The genes are TRBV7-2 and TRBJ1-5; 10 bases line up with TRBD1. Trimming at V came to 5 bases and at J to 6 bases, leaving 4 bases not matched to a gene. CDR3 length equals 14 residues. Germline V gives CDR1 SGHTA, CDR2 FQGNSA. The CDR3 DNA sequence: TGTGCCAGCAGCCCCGACAGGGGGCCTCAGCCCCAGCATTTT. It encodes CASSPDRGPQPQHF.

This rearrangement joins TRBV28 to TRBJ1-4, with 8 bases identical to TRBD1. Germline CDR1 MDHEN, CDR2 SYDVKM. There are 17 residues in the CDR3. The trim removed 1 base at V and 4 bases at J, leaving 8 bases unmatched. CDR3 coding DNA: TGTGCCAGCAGTTTATCAGGGGGCAACTACTTTAATGAAAAACTGTTTTTT. This codes for CASSLSGGNYFNEKLFF.

The chain couples TRBV19 to TRBJ1-1; D gene unclear. CDR1 is LNHDA, CDR2 SQIVND, per germline (reference sequence). CDR3 length: 14 amino acids. The V end lost 7 bases, the J end lost 0 bases, and 12 bases lay between the germline ends. The CDR3 DNA reads as TGTGCCAGTAAAGGTGTACCGATGAACACTGAAGCTTTCTTT. Its translation is CASKGVPMNTEAFF.

The gene calls are TRBV7-8 and TRBJ2-2; a weak D match, TRBD2 (5 bases). Trimming pared 3 bases from V and 6 bases from J, leaving 14 bases between. Germline V lookup: CDR1 SGHVS, CDR2 FQNEAQ. The CDR3 runs to 15 residues. CDR3 loop: CASSFRRAGAGELFF. The CDR3 DNA is TGTGCCAGCAGCTTTCGGCGGGCCGGGGCCGGGGAGCTGTTTTTT.

This clone was detected once. The gene calls are TRBV4-1 and TRBJ2-5, with 7 bases aligning to TRBD2. This CDR3 has 16 amino acids. The germline V gene has CDR1 MGHRA and CDR2 YSYEKL. The V segment lost 2 bases and the J segment 5 bases; nucleotides outside the gene matches: 11. The CDR3 DNA reads TGCGCCAGCAGCCAATCTACGGGGGGAAGGTGGGAGACCCAGTACTTC. It translates to CASSQSTGGRWETQYF.

The chain joins TRBV27 to TRBJ1-2; TRBD1 is a possible D gene (6 bases). This CDR3 contains 14 residues. Germline values: CDR1 MNHEY, CDR2 SMNVEV (reference sequence). The germline V and J ends were trimmed by 2 bases and 3 bases, with 10 bases remaining between them. The CDR3 nucleotides are TGTGCCAGCAGTTTAAATACAGGGCACTATGGCTACACCTTC. Encoded protein: CASSLNTGHYGYTF.